The TCR beta chain described here comes from a study of blood T cell repertoires in COVID-19. The repertoire was sequenced with immunoSEQ multiplex PCR; TCRdb's copy has only in-frame clones and lacks some. This table holds under 200,000 clones, about 81% found once. The germline CDR1 and CDR2 sequences are LGHDT and YNNKEL (reference sequence). Losses at the gene ends were 4 bases for V and 7 bases for J; bases not matched to a gene: 8. CDR3 size: 15 residues. Enrolment of Seattle patients took place during active infection, and they were followed longitudinally. The clonotype comes from a woman aged 55-75 years with COVID-19, enrolled during active disease. The V and J genes are TRBV3-1 (or the pseudogene TRBV3-2) and TRBJ1-4; 8 positions agree with TRBD1. The sequenced material came from peripheral blood. The CDR3 bases are TGTGCCAGCAGCCTCGACAGGGGTTTAGGTGAAAAACTGTTTTTT. This gives the protein CASSLDRGLGEKLFF.